The clone carrying this T cell receptor (beta chain) is a singleton in its sample. The age range of participants was 18 to 89 years, with residence in roughly 25 US areas. The data derive from a study of blood T cell repertoires in COVID-19. Whole-study context: COVID-19 samples from acute and convalescent phases originated in the United States, Italy and Spain. The cDNA or gDNA used as material had been derived from T cells, B-cell-depleted T cells, or PBMCs.

As processed by the authors: Quantification of nucleated cells was approximated via reference gene primer amplification. Clones were read by immunoSEQ multiplex PCR, and TCRdb kept only the in-frame ones, dropping some. D and trimming were read from the DNA, whereas the V and J calls and clone size are those reported in that table. Of 300,000 to 500,000 clones in the sample, 88% were seen once. Specimen: PBMCs or T cells enriched from blood (not recorded which). This TCR came from a woman in her thirties or forties with acute COVID-19.

For the CDR3, the DNA is TGTGCCAGCAGCCCCAACCTCACTTACGTCTACTCCTACGAGCAGTACTTC. Its protein is CASSPNLTYVYSYEQYF. The chain has TRBV9 and TRBJ2-7; no clear D. Germline values: CDR1 SGDLS, CDR2 YYNGEE. V dropped 4 bases and J dropped 0 bases, with 20 bases sitting between them. The CDR3 has 17 amino acids.